This TCR beta chain was recovered during a study of blood T cell repertoires in COVID-19 (dated by TCRdb to 2019 to 2021). At the level of the whole study: Samples covering the acute and convalescent phases of COVID-19 were provided by collaborators in the United States, Italy and Spain. The repertoires were released in a freely available public database intended as a resource for research on the immune response to SARS-CoV-2. The samples were drawn from two sources: the first 160 participants of the ongoing ImmuneRACE study, and 1,254 subjects contributed by 6 global collaborators. Deeply sampled blood TCRbeta repertoires from subjects exposed to, actively infected with, or recovered from COVID-19 were included in the dataset. The prospective study material was composed of cDNA or gDNA derived from T cells, B-cell-depleted T cells, or PBMCs. Nearly every sample came with metadata listing a de-identified subject ID, COVID-19 status, age in years and sex. Where available, HLA class I and class II types were obtained from metadata supplied by the sample provider rather than from assay-based typing. Beyond this particular receptor, the publication reports: How much clinical and demographic metadata was included differed by source and by participant, and the metadata was provided uncurated.

With respect to this clone: It has no known antigen specificity. Per-nucleotide qualities are absent, and no much larger clonotype sits a single base away.

Including cysteine and phenylalanine, the CDR3 has 14 amino acids. CDR3 DNA only is kept here, 42 bases in frame from base 1. Germline trimming: 6 bases from V, 3 bases from J; junction bases outside gene matches: 3. Reading the germline V gene (reference sequence) gives CDR1 LGHDT and CDR2 YNNKEL. Collaborating institutions collected whole blood in K2EDTA tubes following their own protocols. For TCRbeta analysis, collaborator samples were shipped as frozen whole blood, as isolated PBMCs, or as DNA extracted from either sample type. TCRbeta CDR3 regions were amplified from genomic DNA by means of the immunoSEQ Assay, a bias-controlled multiplex PCR. The authors' analysis ran thus. The number of nucleated cells in each sample was estimated by amplification of reference gene primers within the assay. To quantify the absolute abundance of each unique TCRbeta CDR3 rearrangement, sequence reads were collapsed and filtered. For each sample, productive Simpson clonality was calculated as the square root of Simpson's diversity index over productive rearrangements. The table comes from immuneACCESS by way of TCRdb, which keeps in-frame sequences with V and J called. Part of the clones is missing from these tables; in studies checked, under half for an unresolved V gene and the rest for unknown reasons. V, J and clone size derive from that table, while D and trimming were established from the DNA sequence. The table for this sample lists roughly 100,000 clones; less than 90% of them were counted only once. The leading ten clones occupy less than 2% of the sample.

The clonotype comes from a man in his 70s with active or convalescent COVID-19. Sequencing input: peripheral blood. This chain is built from TRBV3-1 (or the pseudogene TRBV3-2) and TRBJ2-5; 11 bases in between match TRBD2. CDR3 reads: CASRLSGGEETQYF. The sequenced DNA is TGTGCCAGCAGACTTAGCGGGGGGGAAGAGACCCAGTACTTC.